A single sample gave rise to the 2 T cell receptor beta chains below, sequenced in a study of T cell repertoires in cytomegalovirus infection. These receptors' antigens are unknown. TCRdb redid the calling of the reads with MiXCR, one entry per CDR3 protein. This table has hundreds of thousands of distinct CDR3 sequences, roughly a third appearing once. The source was cultured PBMCs, collected from culture after CMV antigen stimulation. Receptor source: a human donor in good health (CMV status not recorded). Some clones in this sample may be carry-over from other donors' samples.

This clonotype was counted only a few times. This chain uses TRBV19 with TRBJ2-2, with D maybe TRBD2 (7 bases). The CDR3 covers 16 residues. Germline CDR1 reads LNHDA; CDR2 reads SQIVND (reference sequence). Trimming took off 5 bases at V and 3 bases at J, with 16 bases between the two ends. The CDR3 reads CASSGGDTVDTGELFF. In DNA form, the CDR3 reads TGTGCCAGTAGTGGGGGGGACACGGTCGACACCGGGGAGCTGTTTTTT. Supplemented by reference TRBV19 and TRBJ2-2, the full variable domain reads DGGITQSPKYLFRKEGQNVTLSCEQNLNHDAMYWYRQDPGQGLRLIYYSQIVNDFQKGDIAEGYSVSREKKESFPLTVTSAQKNPTAFYLCASSGGDTVDTGELFFGEGSRLTVL.

The chain uses TRBV20-1 and TRBJ2-1, with a tentative D call TRBD2 (6 bases). The V gene's germline CDR1 is DFQATT and CDR2 SNEGSKA (reference sequence). V was clipped by 5 bases and J by 4 bases, with 15 bases between them. The CDR3 has 14 residues. CDR3 protein: CSAVWDSLYNEQFF. CDR3 in DNA: TGCAGTGCTGTTTGGGACTCACTATACAATGAGCAGTTCTTC.